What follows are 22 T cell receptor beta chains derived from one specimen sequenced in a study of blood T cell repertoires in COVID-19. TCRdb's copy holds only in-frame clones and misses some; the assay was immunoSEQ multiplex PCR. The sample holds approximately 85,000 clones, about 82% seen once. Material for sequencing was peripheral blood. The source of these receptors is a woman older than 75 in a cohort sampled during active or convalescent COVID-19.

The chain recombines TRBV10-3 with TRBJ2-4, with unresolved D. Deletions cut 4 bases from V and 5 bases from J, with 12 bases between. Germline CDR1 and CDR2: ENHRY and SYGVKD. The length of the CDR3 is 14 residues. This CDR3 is CAISGTGGQNIQYF. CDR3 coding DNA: TGTGCCATCAGTGGCACTGGCGGTCAAAACATTCAGTACTTC.

The CDR3 spells CASSLPISGGDRFGGYTF. CDR3 DNA sequence: TGTGCCAGCAGCTTACCTATCAGCGGGGGGGACCGATTCGGTGGCTACACCTTC. The rearrangement joins TRBV7-9 to TRBJ1-2, with a possible D match to TRBD1 (5 bases). Trimming removed 2 bases from V and 7 bases from J, with 26 bases in between. The CDR3 contains 18 residues. The germline CDR1 and CDR2 sequences are SEHNR and FQNEAQ (reference sequence). Drawing the rest from reference TRBV7-9 and TRBJ1-2, the complete variable domain is DTGVSQNPRHKITKRGQNVTFRCDPISEHNRLYWYRQTLGQGPEFLTYFQNEAQLEKSRLLSDRFSAERPKGSFSTLEIQRTEQGDSAMYLCASSLPISGGDRFGGYTFGSGTRLTVV.

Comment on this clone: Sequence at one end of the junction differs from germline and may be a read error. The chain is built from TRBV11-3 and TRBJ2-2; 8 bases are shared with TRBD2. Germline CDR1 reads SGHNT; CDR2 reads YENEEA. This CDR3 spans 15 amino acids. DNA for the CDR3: TGTGCCAGCAGTTTAGCGGGAACGAACACCGGGGAGCTGTTTTTT. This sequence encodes CASSLAGTNTGELFF.

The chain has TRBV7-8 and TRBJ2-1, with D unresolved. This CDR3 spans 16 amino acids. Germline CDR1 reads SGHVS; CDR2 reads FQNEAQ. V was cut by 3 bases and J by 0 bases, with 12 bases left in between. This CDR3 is CASSFEYASSYNEQFF. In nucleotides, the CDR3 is TGTGCCAGCAGCTTTGAGTATGCGAGCTCCTACAATGAGCAGTTCTTC.

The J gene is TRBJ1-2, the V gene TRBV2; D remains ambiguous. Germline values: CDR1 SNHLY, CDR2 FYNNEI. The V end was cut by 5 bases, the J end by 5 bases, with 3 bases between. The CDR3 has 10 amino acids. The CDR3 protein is CASSLYGYTF. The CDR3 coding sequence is TGTGCCAGCAGTCTTTATGGCTACACCTTC.

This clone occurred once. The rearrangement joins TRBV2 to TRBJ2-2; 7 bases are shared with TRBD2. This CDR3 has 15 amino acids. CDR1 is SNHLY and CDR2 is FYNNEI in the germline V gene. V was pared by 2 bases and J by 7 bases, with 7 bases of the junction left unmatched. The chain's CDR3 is CASSESSGTYGELFF. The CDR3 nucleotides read TGTGCCAGCAGTGAATCCAGCGGGACGTACGGGGAGCTGTTTTTT.

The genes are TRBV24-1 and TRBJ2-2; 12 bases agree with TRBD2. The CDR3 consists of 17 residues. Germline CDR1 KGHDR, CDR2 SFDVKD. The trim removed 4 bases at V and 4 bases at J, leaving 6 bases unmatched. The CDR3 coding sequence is TGTGCCACCAGTGACTCAGGACTAGCGGGAAGCACCGGGGAGCTGTTTTTT. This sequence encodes CATSDSGLAGSTGELFF.

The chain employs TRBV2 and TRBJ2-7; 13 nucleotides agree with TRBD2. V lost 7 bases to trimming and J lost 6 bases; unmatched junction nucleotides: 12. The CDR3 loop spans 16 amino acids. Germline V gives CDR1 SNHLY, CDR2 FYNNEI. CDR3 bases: TGTGCCAGCAAGGTCACTAGCGGGAGGGCCTATTTCGAGCAGTACTTC. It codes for CASKVTSGRAYFEQYF. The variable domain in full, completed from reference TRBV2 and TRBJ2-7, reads EPEVTQTPSHQVTQMGQEVILRCVPISNHLYFYWYRQILGQKVEFLVSFYNNEISEKSEIFDDQFSVERPDGSNFTLKIRSTKLEDSAMYFCASKVTSGRAYFEQYFGPGTRLTVT.

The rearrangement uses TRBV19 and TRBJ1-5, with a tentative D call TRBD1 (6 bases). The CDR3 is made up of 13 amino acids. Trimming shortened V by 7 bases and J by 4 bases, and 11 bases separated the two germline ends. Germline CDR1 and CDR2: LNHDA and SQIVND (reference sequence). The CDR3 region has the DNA TGTGCCAGTATACAGGGTGGAAATCAGCCCCAGCATTTT. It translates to CASIQGGNQPQHF.

The CDR3 sequence is CASSQDPQTGGLGNTIYF. CDR3 nucleotides: TGTGCCAGCAGCCAAGACCCCCAGACAGGGGGTCTTGGAAACACCATATATTTT. This sequence joins TRBV3-1 (or the pseudogene TRBV3-2) and TRBJ1-3; 9 nucleotides agree with TRBD1. The CDR3 consists of 18 residues. J lost 3 bases, V lost 0 bases, and 9 bases had no gene match. Germline V gene sequence: CDR1 LGHDT, CDR2 YNNKEL (reference sequence).

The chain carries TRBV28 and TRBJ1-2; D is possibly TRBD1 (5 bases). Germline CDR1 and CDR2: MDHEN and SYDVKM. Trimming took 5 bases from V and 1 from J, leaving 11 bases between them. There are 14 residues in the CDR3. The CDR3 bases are TGTGCCAGCAGTCAGTCGACAGTTAACTATGGCTACACCTTC. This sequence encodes CASSQSTVNYGYTF.

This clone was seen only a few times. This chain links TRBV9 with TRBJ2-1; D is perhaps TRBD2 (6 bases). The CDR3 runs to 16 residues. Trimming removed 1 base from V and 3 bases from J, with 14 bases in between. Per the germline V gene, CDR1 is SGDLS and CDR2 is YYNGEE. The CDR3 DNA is TGTGCCAGCAGCGTATGGGAAGCGGGCGACTACAATGAGCAGTTCTTC. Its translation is CASSVWEAGDYNEQFF.

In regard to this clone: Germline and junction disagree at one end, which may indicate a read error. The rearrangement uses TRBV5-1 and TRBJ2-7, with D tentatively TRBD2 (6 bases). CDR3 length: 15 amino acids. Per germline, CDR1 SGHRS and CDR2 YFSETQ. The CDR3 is CASSLLSGVENEQYF. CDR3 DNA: TGCGCCAGTAGCTTACTCTCGGGGGTAGAAAACGAGCAGTACTTC.

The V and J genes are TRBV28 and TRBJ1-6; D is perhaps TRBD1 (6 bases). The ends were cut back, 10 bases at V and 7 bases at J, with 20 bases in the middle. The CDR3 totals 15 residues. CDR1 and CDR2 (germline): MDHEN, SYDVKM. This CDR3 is CATIGGLRVNSPLHF. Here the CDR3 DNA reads TGTGCCACCATCGGGGGGCTTAGAGTCAATTCACCCCTCCACTTT.

The CDR3 is CASTQREANEKLFF. For the CDR3, the DNA is TGTGCCAGCACCCAAAGAGAGGCAAATGAAAAACTGTTTTTT. The gene calls are TRBV7-9 and TRBJ1-4, with D unclear. The CDR3 length is 14 residues. Trimming took 7 bases from V and 5 from J, leaving 14 bases between them. CDR1 SEHNR and CDR2 FQNEAQ come from the germline V gene (reference sequence).

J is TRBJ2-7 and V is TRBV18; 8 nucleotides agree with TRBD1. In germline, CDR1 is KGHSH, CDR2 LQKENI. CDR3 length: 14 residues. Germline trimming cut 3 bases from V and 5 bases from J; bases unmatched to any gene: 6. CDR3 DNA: TGTGCCAGCTCACCCTCGACAGGGGACCACGAGCAGTACTTC. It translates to CASSPSTGDHEQYF.

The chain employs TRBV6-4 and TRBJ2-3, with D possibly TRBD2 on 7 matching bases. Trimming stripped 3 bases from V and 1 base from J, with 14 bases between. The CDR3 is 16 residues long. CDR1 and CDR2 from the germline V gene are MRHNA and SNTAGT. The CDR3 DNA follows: TGTGCCAGCAGTGAACGTCGCGGGGGCGGCACAGATACGCAGTATTTT. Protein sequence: CASSERRGGGTDTQYF.

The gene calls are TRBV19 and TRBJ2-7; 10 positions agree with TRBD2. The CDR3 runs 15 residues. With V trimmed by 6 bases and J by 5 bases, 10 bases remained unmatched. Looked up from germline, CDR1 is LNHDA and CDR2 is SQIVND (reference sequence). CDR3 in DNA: TGTGCCAGTAGCCCTTCTAGCGGGAGTGTGCACGAGCAGTACTTC. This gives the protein CASSPSSGSVHEQYF.

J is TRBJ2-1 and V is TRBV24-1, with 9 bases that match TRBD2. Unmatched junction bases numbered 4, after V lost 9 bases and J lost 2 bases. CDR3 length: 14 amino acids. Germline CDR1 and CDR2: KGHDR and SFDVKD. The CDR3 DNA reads TGTGCCACCGGGCGGGAGGGCCCCTACAATGAGCAGTTCTTC. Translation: CATGREGPYNEQFF.

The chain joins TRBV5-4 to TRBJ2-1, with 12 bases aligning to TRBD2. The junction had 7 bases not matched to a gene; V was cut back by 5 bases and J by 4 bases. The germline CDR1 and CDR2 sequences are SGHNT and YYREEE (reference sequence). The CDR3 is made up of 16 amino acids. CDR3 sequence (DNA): TGTGCCAGCAGGCCCCCCGGACTAGCGGGATACAATGAGCAGTTCTTC. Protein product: CASRPPGLAGYNEQFF.

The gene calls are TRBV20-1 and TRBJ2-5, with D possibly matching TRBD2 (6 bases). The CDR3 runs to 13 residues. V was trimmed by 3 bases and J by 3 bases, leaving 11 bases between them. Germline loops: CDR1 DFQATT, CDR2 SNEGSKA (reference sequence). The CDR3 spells CSASIAAKETQYF. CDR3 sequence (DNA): TGCAGTGCTAGTATAGCGGCTAAAGAGACCCAGTACTTC.

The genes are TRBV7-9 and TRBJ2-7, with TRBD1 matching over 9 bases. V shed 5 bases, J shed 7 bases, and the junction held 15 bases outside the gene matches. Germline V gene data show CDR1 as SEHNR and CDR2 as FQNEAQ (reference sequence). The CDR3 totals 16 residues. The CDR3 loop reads CASSPRDREVYVEQYF. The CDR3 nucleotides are TGTGCCAGCAGCCCGAGGGACAGGGAAGTTTACGTGGAGCAGTACTTC.